Listed here are 20 T cell receptor beta chains from one sample, sequenced in a study of blood T cell repertoires in COVID-19. Generated by immunoSEQ multiplex PCR, the TCRdb table keeps only in-frame clones and is missing some. The sample carries tens of thousands of clones, 88% recorded once. The sample taken for sequencing was peripheral blood. The receptors stem from a human donor in a cohort sampled during active COVID-19.

The chain links TRBV3-1 (or the pseudogene TRBV3-2) to TRBJ2-7, with D maybe TRBD1 (6 bases). This CDR3 contains 14 residues. V was cut by 0 bases and J by 5 bases, with 11 bases left in between. Germline V gene data show CDR1 as LGHDT and CDR2 as YNNKEL (reference sequence). The CDR3 sequence is CASSQDRGTHEQYF. DNA for the CDR3: TGTGCCAGCAGCCAAGACAGGGGCACCCACGAGCAGTACTTC.

The rearrangement links TRBV5-1 to TRBJ2-5; the D gene is possibly TRBD1 (7 bases). V dropped 4 bases and J dropped 5 bases, with 15 bases sitting between them. The CDR3 contains 14 residues. Germline assignment: CDR1 SGHRS and CDR2 YFSETQ. The CDR3 region is CASSVQGGQETQYF. The CDR3 DNA follows: TGCGCCAGCAGCGTTCAGGGGGGTCAGGAGACCCAGTACTTC. The whole variable domain, remainder taken from reference TRBV5-1 and TRBJ2-5, is KAGVTQTPRYLIKTRGQQVTLSCSPISGHRSVSWYQQTPGQGLQFLFEYFSETQRNKGNFPGRFSGRQFSNSRSEMNVSTLELGDSALYLCASSVQGGQETQYFGPGTRLLVL.

J is TRBJ2-7 and V is TRBV15; D is possibly TRBD2 (6 bases). Trimming cost V 5 bases and J 1 base, with 15 bases left between them. CDR3 length: 15 residues. CDR1 and CDR2 (germline): LNHNV, YYDKDF (reference sequence). CDR3 amino acids: CATSSWRAGSYEQYF. The CDR3 bases are TGTGCCACCAGCTCCTGGAGGGCAGGGTCCTACGAGCAGTACTTC. The full variable domain, in which reference TRBV15 and TRBJ2-7 provide the parts outside the CDR3, is DAMVIQNPRYQVTQFGKPVTLSCSQTLNHNVMYWYQQKSSQAPKLLFHYYDKDFNNEADTPDNFQSRRPNTSFCFLDIRSPGLGDTAMYLCATSSWRAGSYEQYFGPGTRLTVT.

CDR3 nucleotide sequence: TGTGCCAGCAGTTTCGATAGGGGCTATGGCTACACCTTC. Translated, it gives CASSFDRGYGYTF. This chain uses TRBV12-3 or TRBV12-4 with TRBJ1-2, with D tentatively TRBD1 (5 bases). The V and J ends lost 3 bases and 4 bases respectively, with 9 bases between them. The CDR3 has 13 amino acids.

The rearrangement uses TRBV3-1 (or the pseudogene TRBV3-2) and TRBJ1-1, with a tentative D call TRBD1 (5 bases). Germline V gene sequence: CDR1 LGHDT, CDR2 YNNKEL (reference sequence). V dropped 4 bases and J dropped 2 bases, with 8 bases sitting between them. The CDR3 consists of 13 residues. The CDR3 here is CASSRGLNTEAFF. CDR3 bases: TGTGCCAGCAGCCGGGGCTTAAACACTGAAGCTTTCTTT.

DNA for the CDR3: TGCAGTGCTAGTGGGCCGGGGAAGAACACTGAAGCTTTCTTT. It specifies CSASGPGKNTEAFF. The V call is TRBV20-1, the J call TRBJ1-1; D is undetermined. The V and J ends lost 3 bases and 1 base respectively, with 12 bases between them. Germline CDR1 reads DFQATT; CDR2 reads SNEGSKA (reference sequence). The CDR3 runs 14 residues.

The chain combines TRBV7-9 with TRBJ2-5; D is uncertain. This CDR3 has 12 residues. Germline assignment: CDR1 SEHNR and CDR2 FQNEAQ (reference sequence). The ends were cut back, 1 base at V and 2 bases at J, with 2 bases in the middle. The chain's CDR3 is CASSLVQETQYF. CDR3 DNA sequence: TGTGCCAGCAGCTTAGTACAAGAGACCCAGTACTTC.

The V gene is TRBV18, the J gene TRBJ2-5; the D is unclear. Deletions cut 6 bases from V and 5 bases from J, with 16 bases between. The CDR3 spans 14 residues. Germline V CDR1 and CDR2: KGHSH, LQKENI. Here the CDR3 reads CASSVRLGAETQYF. CDR3 DNA sequence: TGTGCCAGCTCCGTCAGGCTGGGCGCCGAGACCCAGTACTTC.

A few counts support this clone. The gene calls are TRBV19 and TRBJ2-1; D not certain. The CDR3 consists of 13 residues. V was trimmed by 0 bases and J by 13 bases, leaving 13 bases between them. The germline V gene has CDR1 LNHDA and CDR2 SQIVND (reference sequence). The CDR3 DNA follows: TGTGCCAGTAGTATAGATATCGACAACATCCAGTTCTTC. As protein: CASSIDIDNIQFF. Full variable domain (outside the CDR3, taken from reference TRBV19 and TRBJ2-1): DGGITQSPKYLFRKEGQNVTLSCEQNLNHDAMYWYRQDPGQGLRLIYYSQIVNDFQKGDIAEGYSVSREKKESFPLTVTSAQKNPTAFYLCASSIDIDNIQFFGPGTRLTVL.

This sequence joins TRBV19 and TRBJ1-2; a possible D gene is TRBD1 (5 bases). With 5 bases removed from V and 0 bases from J, the gap between germline ends came to 13 bases. In germline, CDR1 is LNHDA, CDR2 SQIVND (reference sequence). The CDR3 is 15 residues long. CDR3 protein: CASSQGSRANYGYTF. Written as DNA, the CDR3 is TGTGCCAGTAGTCAGGGTAGTAGAGCTAACTATGGCTACACCTTC.

This clone was recorded only once. The genes are TRBV11-2 and TRBJ2-2; TRBD2 matches at 16 bases. The trim removed 5 bases at V and 15 bases at J, leaving 9 bases unmatched. This CDR3 comprises 15 residues. CDR1 is SGHAT and CDR2 is FQNNGV in the germline V gene. CDR3: CASSVGTSGRGRMFF. CDR3 in DNA: TGTGCCAGCAGCGTCGGGACTAGCGGGAGGGGACGGATGTTTTTT. Using reference TRBV11-2 and TRBJ2-2 for the parts outside the CDR3, the full variable domain is EAGVAQSPRYKIIEKRQSVAFWCNPISGHATLYWYQQILGQGPKLLIQFQNNGVVDDSQLPKDRFSAERLKGVDSTLKIQPAKLEDSAVYLCASSVGTSGRGRMFFGEGSRLTVL.

The V and J genes are TRBV15 and TRBJ2-2, with D perhaps TRBD2 (6 bases). CDR3 length: 15 residues. CDR1 and CDR2 from the germline V gene are LNHNV and YYDKDF (reference sequence). V lost 0 bases to trimming and J lost 5 bases, with 10 bases between them. The CDR3 nucleotides read TGTGCCACCAGCAGAGATACGCGGGGTACCGGGGAGCTGTTTTTT. This sequence encodes CATSRDTRGTGELFF. Full variable domain (rest looked up from reference TRBV15 and TRBJ2-2): DAMVIQNPRYQVTQFGKPVTLSCSQTLNHNVMYWYQQKSSQAPKLLFHYYDKDFNNEADTPDNFQSRRPNTSFCFLDIRSPGLGDTAMYLCATSRDTRGTGELFFGEGSRLTVL.

The CDR3 reads CASSLGPGPQHF. CDR3 in DNA: TGTGCCAGCAGCTTAGGTCCCGGGCCCCAGCATTTT. The chain employs TRBV7-6 and TRBJ1-5, with no clear D. CDR3 size: 12 residues. Germline CDR1 and CDR2: SGHVS and FNYEAQ. Trimming removed 1 base at V and 9 bases at J, with 7 bases between.

This clone was observed a few times. The genes are TRBV4-3 and TRBJ2-6; TRBD1 is a possible D gene (5 bases). Germline V gene lookup returns CDR1 LGHNA and CDR2 YSLEER. V shed 3 bases and J shed 2 bases, with 8 bases lying between them. The CDR3 has 15 amino acids. CDR3 sequence: CASSQIQAGANVLTF. Written as DNA, the CDR3 is TGCGCCAGCAGCCAGATACAGGCTGGGGCCAACGTCCTGACTTTC.

The gene calls are TRBV11-2 and TRBJ2-1, with 15 positions matching TRBD2. There are 16 residues in the CDR3. CDR1 SGHAT and CDR2 FQNNGV come from the germline V gene. V lost 5 bases, J lost 10 bases, and 9 bases stayed unmatched. CDR3 DNA sequence: TGTGCCAGCAGCCCGCGGACTAGCGGGGGGGCGGAGGAGCAGTTCTTC. This encodes CASSPRTSGGAEEQFF.

The J gene is TRBJ2-2, the V gene TRBV27; D is unresolved. V lost 4 bases and J lost 0, with 12 bases in between. This CDR3 comprises 16 residues. The germline CDR1 and CDR2 sequences are MNHEY and SMNVEV (reference sequence). Here the CDR3 reads CASSSRVEANTGELFF. The CDR3 DNA reads as TGTGCCAGCAGTTCGAGAGTAGAGGCGAACACCGGGGAGCTGTTTTTT.

This chain joins TRBV5-1 and TRBJ2-7, with 7 bases aligning to TRBD1. The CDR3 sequence is 15 residues long. V trimming: 2 bases; J trimming: 4 bases; junction bases outside the gene matches: 9. CDR1 and CDR2 (germline): SGHRS, YFSETQ. In nucleotides, the CDR3 is TGCGCCAGCAGCTTACGACCGGGACAGCTATACGAGCAGTACTTC. This sequence encodes CASSLRPGQLYEQYF.

The gene calls are TRBV27 and TRBJ1-1; maybe TRBD1 (6 bases). V was shortened by 5 bases and J by 3 bases, with 13 bases between the two germline ends. The CDR3 runs to 14 residues. Germline-derived CDR1 and CDR2 are MNHEY and SMNVEV (reference sequence). The CDR3 DNA sequence: TGTGCCAGCAGTCCAGGGGTGGGGGACACTGAAGCTTTCTTT. The encoded protein is CASSPGVGDTEAFF.

The rearrangement links TRBV28 to TRBJ1-5; possible D gene TRBD1, 5 bases. V dropped 5 bases and J dropped 0 bases, with 20 bases sitting between them. CDR1 and CDR2 (germline): MDHEN, SYDVKM. This CDR3 has 18 residues. CDR3 protein: CASSLIGVSGSSNQPQHF. The CDR3 DNA reads as TGTGCCAGCAGTCTGATAGGGGTCTCAGGATCTAGCAATCAGCCCCAGCATTTT.

This clone appeared a single time. The rearrangement joins TRBV9 to TRBJ1-4; D is uncertain. Per the germline V gene, CDR1 is SGDLS and CDR2 is YYNGEE. The CDR3 is 15 amino acids. Deletions cut 0 bases from V and 8 bases from J, with 14 bases between. The chain's CDR3 is CASSVGGEAEEKLFF. DNA for the CDR3: TGTGCCAGCAGCGTAGGCGGGGAAGCGGAGGAAAAACTGTTTTTT.